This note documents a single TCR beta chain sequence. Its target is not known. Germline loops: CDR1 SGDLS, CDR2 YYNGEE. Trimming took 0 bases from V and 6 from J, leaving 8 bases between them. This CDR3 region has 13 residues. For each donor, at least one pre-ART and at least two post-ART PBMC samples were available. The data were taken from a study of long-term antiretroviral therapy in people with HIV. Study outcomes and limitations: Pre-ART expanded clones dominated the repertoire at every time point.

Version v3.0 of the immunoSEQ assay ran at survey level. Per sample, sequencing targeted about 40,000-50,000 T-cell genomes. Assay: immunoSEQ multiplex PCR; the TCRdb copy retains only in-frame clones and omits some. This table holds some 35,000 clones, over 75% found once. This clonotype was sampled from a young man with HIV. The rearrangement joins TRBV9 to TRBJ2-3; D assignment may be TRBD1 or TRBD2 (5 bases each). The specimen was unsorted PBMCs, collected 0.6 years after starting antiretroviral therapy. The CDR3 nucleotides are TGTGCCAGCAGCGTAGGGGGCGGGGATACGCAGTATTTT. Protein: CASSVGGGDTQYF. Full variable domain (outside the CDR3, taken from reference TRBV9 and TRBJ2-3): DSGVTQTPKHLITATGQRVTLRCSPRSGDLSVYWYQQSLDQGLQFLIQYYNGEERAKGNILERFSAQQFPDLHSELNLSSLELGDSALYFCASSVGGGDTQYFGPGTRLTVL.